The T cell receptor beta chain described here comes from a study of shared clonotypes between healthy human individuals. Study-wide results and caveats: With few donors, the genetic and exposure-history diversity represented was limited.

The CDR3 sequence is 18 residues long. Trimming left V 6 bases short and J 0 bases short, with 20 bases between. Germline V gene sequence: CDR1 LGHNT, CDR2 FRNRAP. Remarks on this clone: Antigen specificity is unknown.

Adults of Caucasian background living in Nashville, Tennessee made up all donors. The genomic DNA of each subset was split evenly across several immunoSEQ plates. Repertoires were generated with immunoSEQ multiplex PCR, while TCRdb's copy carries only in-frame clones and drops some. The profile shows fewer than 550,000 clones, approximately 79% of them singletons. The V gene is TRBV12-5, the J gene TRBJ2-2, with unresolved D. Sequencing input: PBMCs. The sequence derives from a woman aged 40-49 years in good health. Some clones in this sample may be carry-over from other donors' samples. CDR3 in DNA: TGTGCTAGTGGCAAGAGACCACTTGAACAAACGAACACCGGGGAGCTGTTTTTT. This sequence encodes CASGKRPLEQTNTGELFF. Full variable domain (remainder filled in from reference TRBV12-5 and TRBJ2-2): DARVTQTPRHKVTEMGQEVTMRCQPILGHNTVFWYRQTMMQGLELLAYFRNRAPLDDSGMPKDRFSAEMPDATLATLKIQPSEPRDSAVYFCASGKRPLEQTNTGELFFGEGSRLTVL.